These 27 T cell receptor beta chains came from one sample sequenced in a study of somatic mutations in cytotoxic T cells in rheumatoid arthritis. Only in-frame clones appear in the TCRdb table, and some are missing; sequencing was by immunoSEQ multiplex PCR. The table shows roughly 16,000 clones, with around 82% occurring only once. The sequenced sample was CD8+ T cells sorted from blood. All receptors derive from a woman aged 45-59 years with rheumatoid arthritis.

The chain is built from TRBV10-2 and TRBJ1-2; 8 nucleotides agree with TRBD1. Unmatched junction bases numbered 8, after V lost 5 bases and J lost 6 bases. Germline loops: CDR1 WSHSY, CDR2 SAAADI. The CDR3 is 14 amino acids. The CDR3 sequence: CASSFLQGVHGYTF. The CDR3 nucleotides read TGCGCCAGCAGTTTTCTACAGGGGGTACATGGCTACACCTTC.

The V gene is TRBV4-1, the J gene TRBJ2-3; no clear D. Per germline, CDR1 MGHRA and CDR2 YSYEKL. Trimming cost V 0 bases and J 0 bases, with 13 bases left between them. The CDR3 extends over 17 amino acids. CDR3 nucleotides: TGCGCCAGCAGCCAAGATCGATGGCCGGTGAGCACAGATACGCAGTATTTT. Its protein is CASSQDRWPVSTDTQYF.

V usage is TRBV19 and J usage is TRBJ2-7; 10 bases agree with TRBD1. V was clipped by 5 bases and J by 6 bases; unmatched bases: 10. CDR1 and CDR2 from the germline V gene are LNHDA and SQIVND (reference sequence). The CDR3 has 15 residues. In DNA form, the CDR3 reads TGTGCCAGTAGTGACCCCGGGACAGGGGTGAGCGAGCAGTACTTC. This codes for CASSDPGTGVSEQYF.

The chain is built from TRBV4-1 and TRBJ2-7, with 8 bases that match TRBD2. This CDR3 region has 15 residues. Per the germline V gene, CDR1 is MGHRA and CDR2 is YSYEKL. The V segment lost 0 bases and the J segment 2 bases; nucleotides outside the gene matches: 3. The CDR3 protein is CASSQDRGLAYEQYF. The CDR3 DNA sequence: TGCGCCAGCAGCCAAGATAGGGGACTAGCCTACGAGCAGTACTTC.

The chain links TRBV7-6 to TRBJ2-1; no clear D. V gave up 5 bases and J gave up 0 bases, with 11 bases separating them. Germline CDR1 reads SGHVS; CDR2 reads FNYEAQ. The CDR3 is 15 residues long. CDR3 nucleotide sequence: TGTGCCAGCAGCCAGGTGGCGAGCTCCTACAATGAGCAGTTCTTC. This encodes CASSQVASSYNEQFF.

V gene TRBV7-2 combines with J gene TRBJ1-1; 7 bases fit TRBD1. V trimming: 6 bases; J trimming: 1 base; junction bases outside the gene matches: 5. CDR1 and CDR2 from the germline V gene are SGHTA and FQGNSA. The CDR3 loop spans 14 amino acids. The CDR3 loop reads CASRSTGANTEAFF. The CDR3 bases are TGTGCCAGCAGGTCTACAGGGGCGAACACTGAAGCTTTCTTT.

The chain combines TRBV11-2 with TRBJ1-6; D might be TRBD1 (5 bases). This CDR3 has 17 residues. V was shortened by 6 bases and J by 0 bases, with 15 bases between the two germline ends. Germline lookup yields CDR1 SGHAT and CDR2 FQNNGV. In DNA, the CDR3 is TGTGCCAGCAGGTGGGACCCGGAGAGCTCCTATAATTCACCCCTCCACTTT. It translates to CASRWDPESSYNSPLHF.

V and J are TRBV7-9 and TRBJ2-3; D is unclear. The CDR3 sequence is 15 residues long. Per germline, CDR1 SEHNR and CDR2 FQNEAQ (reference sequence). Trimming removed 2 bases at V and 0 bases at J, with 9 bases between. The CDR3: CASSLLQSSTDTQYF. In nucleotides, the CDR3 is TGTGCCAGCAGCTTACTGCAATCTAGCACAGATACGCAGTATTTT. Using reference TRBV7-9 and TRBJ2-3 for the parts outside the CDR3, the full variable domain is DTGVSQNPRHKITKRGQNVTFRCDPISEHNRLYWYRQTLGQGPEFLTYFQNEAQLEKSRLLSDRFSAERPKGSFSTLEIQRTEQGDSAMYLCASSLLQSSTDTQYFGPGTRLTVL.

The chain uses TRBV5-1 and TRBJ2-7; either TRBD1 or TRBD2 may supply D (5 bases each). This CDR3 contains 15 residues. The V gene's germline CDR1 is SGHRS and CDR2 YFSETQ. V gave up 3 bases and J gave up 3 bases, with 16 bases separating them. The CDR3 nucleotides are TGCGCCAGCAGCTCGCTACCGGGACGGAACTACGAGCAGTACTTC. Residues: CASSSLPGRNYEQYF. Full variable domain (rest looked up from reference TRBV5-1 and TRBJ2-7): KAGVTQTPRYLIKTRGQQVTLSCSPISGHRSVSWYQQTPGQGLQFLFEYFSETQRNKGNFPGRFSGRQFSNSRSEMNVSTLELGDSALYLCASSSLPGRNYEQYFGPGTRLTVT.

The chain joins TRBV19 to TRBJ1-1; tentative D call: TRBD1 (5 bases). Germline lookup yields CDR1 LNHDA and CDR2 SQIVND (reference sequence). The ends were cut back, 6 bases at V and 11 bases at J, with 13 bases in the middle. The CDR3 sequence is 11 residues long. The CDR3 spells CASRVAGGAFF. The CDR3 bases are TGTGCCAGTAGGGTCGCCGGGGGGGCTTTCTTT.

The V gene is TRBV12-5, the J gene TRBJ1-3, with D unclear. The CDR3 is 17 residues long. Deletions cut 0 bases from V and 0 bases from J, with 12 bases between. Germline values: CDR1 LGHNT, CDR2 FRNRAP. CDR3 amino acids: CASGLVFLRSSGNTIYF. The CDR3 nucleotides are TGTGCTAGTGGTTTGGTTTTCCTACGGAGCTCTGGAAACACCATATATTTT.

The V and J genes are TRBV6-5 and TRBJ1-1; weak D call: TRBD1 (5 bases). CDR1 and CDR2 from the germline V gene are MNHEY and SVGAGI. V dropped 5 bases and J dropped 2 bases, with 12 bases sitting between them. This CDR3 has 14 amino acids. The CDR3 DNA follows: TGTGCCAGCAGTGTGGGGGGAGTAAACACTGAAGCTTTCTTT. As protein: CASSVGGVNTEAFF.

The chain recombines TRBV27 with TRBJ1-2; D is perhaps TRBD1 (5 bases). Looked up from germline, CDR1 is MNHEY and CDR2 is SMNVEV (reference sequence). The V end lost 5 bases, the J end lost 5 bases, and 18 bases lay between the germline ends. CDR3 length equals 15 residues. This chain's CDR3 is CASSPTVGGGYGYTF. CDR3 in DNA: TGTGCCAGCAGTCCCACGGTTGGGGGAGGATATGGCTACACCTTC.

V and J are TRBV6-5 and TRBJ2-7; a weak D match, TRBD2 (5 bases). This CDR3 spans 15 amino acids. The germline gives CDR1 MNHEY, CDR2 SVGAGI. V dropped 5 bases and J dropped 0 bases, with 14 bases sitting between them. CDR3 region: CASSNTRLPSYEQYF. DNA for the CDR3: TGTGCCAGCAGTAACACTAGGCTCCCCTCCTACGAGCAGTACTTC.

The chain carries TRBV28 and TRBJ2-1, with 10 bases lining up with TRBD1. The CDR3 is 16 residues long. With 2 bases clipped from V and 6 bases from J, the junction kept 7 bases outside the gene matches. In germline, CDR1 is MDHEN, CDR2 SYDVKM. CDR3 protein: CASSLEGGTGVNEQFF. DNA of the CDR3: TGTGCCAGCAGTTTAGAAGGCGGGACAGGGGTCAATGAGCAGTTCTTC.

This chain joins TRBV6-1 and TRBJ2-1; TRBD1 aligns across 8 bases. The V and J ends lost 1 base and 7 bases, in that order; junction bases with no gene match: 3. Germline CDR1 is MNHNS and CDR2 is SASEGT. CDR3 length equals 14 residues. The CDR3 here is CASSEGTGWNEQFF. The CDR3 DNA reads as TGTGCCAGCAGTGAAGGGACAGGGTGGAATGAGCAGTTCTTC.

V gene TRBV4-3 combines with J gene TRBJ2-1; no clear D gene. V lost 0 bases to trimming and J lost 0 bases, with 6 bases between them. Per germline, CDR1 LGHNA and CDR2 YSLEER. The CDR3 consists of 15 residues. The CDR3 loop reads CASSQDRVSYNEQFF. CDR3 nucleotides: TGCGCCAGCAGCCAAGATAGAGTCTCCTACAATGAGCAGTTCTTC.

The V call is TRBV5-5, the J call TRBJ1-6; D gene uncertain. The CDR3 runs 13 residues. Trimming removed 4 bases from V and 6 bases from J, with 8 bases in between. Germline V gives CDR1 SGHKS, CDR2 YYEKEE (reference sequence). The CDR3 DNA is TGTGCCAGCAGCCCGGAACCTAATTCACCCCTCCACTTT. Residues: CASSPEPNSPLHF.

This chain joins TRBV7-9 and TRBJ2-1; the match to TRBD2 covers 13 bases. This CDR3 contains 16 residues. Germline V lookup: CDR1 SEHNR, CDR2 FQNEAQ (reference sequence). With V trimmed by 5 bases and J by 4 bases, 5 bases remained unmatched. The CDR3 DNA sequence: TGTGCCAGCAGCCGGACTAGCGGGAGTCTATACAATGAGCAGTTCTTC. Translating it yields CASSRTSGSLYNEQFF.

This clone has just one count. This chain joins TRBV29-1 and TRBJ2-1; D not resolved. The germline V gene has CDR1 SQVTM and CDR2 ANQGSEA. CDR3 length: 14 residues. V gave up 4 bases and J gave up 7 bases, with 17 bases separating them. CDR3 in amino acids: CSVVGRSVGNEQFF. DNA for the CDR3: TGCAGCGTTGTCGGAAGGAGCGTCGGGAATGAGCAGTTCTTC.

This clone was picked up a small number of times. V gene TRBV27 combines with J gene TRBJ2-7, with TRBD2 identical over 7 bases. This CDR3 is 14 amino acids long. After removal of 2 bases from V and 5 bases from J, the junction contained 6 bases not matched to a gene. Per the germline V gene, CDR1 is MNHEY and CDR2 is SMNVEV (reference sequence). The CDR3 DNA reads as TGTGCCAGCAGTTTACTAGCGGCTGCAAACGAGCAGTACTTC. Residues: CASSLLAAANEQYF.

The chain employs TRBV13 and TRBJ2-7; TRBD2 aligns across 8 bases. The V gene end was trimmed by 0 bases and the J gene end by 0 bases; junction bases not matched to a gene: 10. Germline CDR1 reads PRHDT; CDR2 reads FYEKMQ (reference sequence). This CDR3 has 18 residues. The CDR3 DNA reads TGTGCCAGCAGCTTAGGTCCCCCTACTAGCGGAAGCTCCTACGAGCAGTACTTC. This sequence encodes CASSLGPPTSGSSYEQYF.

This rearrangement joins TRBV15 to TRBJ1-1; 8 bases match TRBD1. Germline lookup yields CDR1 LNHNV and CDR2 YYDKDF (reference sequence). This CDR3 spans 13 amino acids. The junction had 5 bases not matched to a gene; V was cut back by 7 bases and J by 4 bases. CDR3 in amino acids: CATMDREGTEAFF. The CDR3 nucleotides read TGTGCCACCATGGACAGGGAGGGCACTGAAGCTTTCTTT.

Here the CDR3 reads CASTLTSGYDEQYF. The CDR3 DNA sequence: TGTGCCAGCACCCTGACTAGCGGCTACGACGAGCAGTACTTC. The J gene is TRBJ2-7, the V gene TRBV7-2; 9 bases agree with TRBD2. V gave up 7 bases and J gave up 5 bases; unmatched junction bases: 9. Per germline, CDR1 SGHTA and CDR2 FQGNSA. This CDR3 is 14 amino acids long.

CDR3 residues: CASNPSGIIGEQYF. For the CDR3, the DNA is TGTGCCAGCAATCCTAGCGGGATAATTGGGGAGCAGTACTTC. The chain joins TRBV6-5 to TRBJ2-7, with TRBD2 matching over 9 bases. Germline values: CDR1 MNHEY, CDR2 SVGAGI. Germline trimming cut 7 bases from V and 7 bases from J; bases unmatched to any gene: 11. The length of the CDR3 is 14 residues.

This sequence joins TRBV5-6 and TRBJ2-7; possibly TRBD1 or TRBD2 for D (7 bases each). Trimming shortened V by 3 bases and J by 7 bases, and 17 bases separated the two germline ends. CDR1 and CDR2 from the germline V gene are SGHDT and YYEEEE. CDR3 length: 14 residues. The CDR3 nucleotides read TGTGCCAGCAGCTGGGGGGGAGGGGGCCGGGAGCAGTACTTC. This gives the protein CASSWGGGGREQYF.

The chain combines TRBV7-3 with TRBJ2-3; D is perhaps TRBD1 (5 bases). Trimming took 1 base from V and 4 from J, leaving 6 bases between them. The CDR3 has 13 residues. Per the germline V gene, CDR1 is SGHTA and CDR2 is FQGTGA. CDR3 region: CASSLIQADTQYF. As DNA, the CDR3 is TGTGCCAGCAGCTTAATACAGGCAGATACGCAGTATTTT. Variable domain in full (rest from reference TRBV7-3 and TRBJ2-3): GAGVSQTPSNKVTEKGKYVELRCDPISGHTALYWYRQSLGQGPEFLIYFQGTGAADDSGLPNDRFFAVRPEGSVSTLKIQRTERGDSAVYLCASSLIQADTQYFGPGTRLTVL.